The 24 T cell receptor beta chains given below trace back to one sample, sequenced in a study of CD8+ T cells in alopecia areata. TCR sequencing used cDNA made by reverse transcription of extracted RNA. This table comes from immunoSEQ multiplex PCR, and its TCRdb copy is limited to in-frame clones, with some not included. The table records over 95,000 clones, roughly 41% of them present only once. The source material was CD4+ T cells sorted from blood. These receptors were collected from a human donor with alopecia areata.

The V gene is TRBV7-9, the J gene TRBJ1-2; perhaps TRBD1 as D (5 bases). Trimming removed 4 bases at V and 4 bases at J, with 16 bases between. The CDR3 sequence is 15 residues long. Germline assignment: CDR1 SEHNR and CDR2 FQNEAQ (reference sequence). The CDR3: CASSSDSVRLYGYTF. CDR3 nucleotide sequence: TGTGCCAGCAGCTCAGACAGCGTGAGACTCTATGGCTACACCTTC. The entire variable domain, with the rest obtained from reference TRBV7-9 and TRBJ1-2, is as follows: DTGVSQNPRHKITKRGQNVTFRCDPISEHNRLYWYRQTLGQGPEFLTYFQNEAQLEKSRLLSDRFSAERPKGSFSTLEIQRTEQGDSAMYLCASSSDSVRLYGYTFGSGTRLTVV.

The rearrangement links TRBV4-1 to TRBJ2-7, with TRBD1 matching over 9 bases. Germline trimming cut 6 bases from V and 1 base from J; bases unmatched to any gene: 13. This CDR3 is built from 17 residues. CDR1 and CDR2 (germline): MGHRA, YSYEKL. The CDR3 nucleotides read TGCGCCAGCAGTCTAAACACCGTCGGGACAGGGTCCTACGAGCAGTACTTC. Translated, it gives CASSLNTVGTGSYEQYF.

This clone was observed a handful of times. This sequence joins TRBV29-1 and TRBJ1-1; the match to TRBD1 covers 8 bases. Per germline, CDR1 SQVTM and CDR2 ANQGSEA. The CDR3 sequence is 18 residues long. The ends lost 7 bases at V and 1 base at J; junction bases unmatched: 20. CDR3: CSETPDRVHSTRNTEAFF. In nucleotides, the CDR3 is TGCAGCGAAACCCCGGACAGGGTTCATTCGACGCGGAACACTGAAGCTTTCTTT.

V is TRBV5-1 and J is TRBJ2-7; D perhaps matches TRBD2 (5 bases). This CDR3 is 16 amino acids long. CDR1 is SGHRS and CDR2 is YFSETQ in the germline V gene. V was cut by 0 bases and J by 4 bases, with 17 bases left in between. The CDR3 region has the DNA TGCGCCAGCAGCTTGGGGCCGGGAAGGGCCACTTACGAGCAGTACTTC. This gives the protein CASSLGPGRATYEQYF.

As concerns this clone: Other DNA sequences from this sample encode an identical CDR3 as well. DNA for the CDR3: TGTGCCAGCAGCTTGGGCGGGGCAGATACGCAGTATTTT. Its protein is CASSLGGADTQYF. The V call is TRBV5-4, the J call TRBJ2-3; possibly TRBD2 for D (6 bases). V lost 0 bases and J lost 4, with 6 bases in between. The CDR3 is 13 residues long. CDR1 is SGHNT and CDR2 is YYREEE in the germline V gene (reference sequence).

This clone occurred a few times. The chain joins TRBV19 to TRBJ1-5, with D unclear. This CDR3 spans 14 amino acids. Trimming took 5 bases from V and 11 from J, leaving 19 bases between them. From germline, CDR1 is LNHDA and CDR2 SQIVND (reference sequence). The CDR3 bases are TGTGCCAGTAGTCCCACCGGGCTTTTTGGAGCCCAGCATTTT. Amino acids: CASSPTGLFGAQHF. The full variable domain, in which reference TRBV19 and TRBJ1-5 provide the parts outside the CDR3, is DGGITQSPKYLFRKEGQNVTLSCEQNLNHDAMYWYRQDPGQGLRLIYYSQIVNDFQKGDIAEGYSVSREKKESFPLTVTSAQKNPTAFYLCASSPTGLFGAQHFGDGTRLSIL.

There are many counts of this clone. The V call is TRBV28, the J call TRBJ2-3; possible D gene TRBD2, 6 bases. V lost 4 bases to trimming and J lost 4 bases, with 15 bases between them. CDR1 and CDR2 (germline): MDHEN, SYDVKM. The CDR3 spans 15 residues. The CDR3 sequence: CASSYLRDPADTQYF. Written as DNA, the CDR3 is TGTGCCAGCAGTTACCTGCGGGACCCGGCAGATACGCAGTATTTT.

The chain uses TRBV4-3 and TRBJ2-1; possibly TRBD2 for D (5 bases). Trimming shortened V by 4 bases and J by 5 bases, and 9 bases separated the two germline ends. Germline assignment: CDR1 LGHNA and CDR2 YSLEER. This CDR3 is 13 amino acids long. CDR3 nucleotides: TGCGCCAGCAGCCGAGAGGGAAACAATGAGCAGTTCTTC. As protein: CASSREGNNEQFF.

The chain is built from TRBV7-8 and TRBJ2-5; D call uncertain. Looked up from germline, CDR1 is SGHVS and CDR2 is FQNEAQ. The ends were cut back, 1 base at V and 0 bases at J, with 6 bases in the middle. The CDR3 contains 14 residues. The CDR3 region is CASSLVFYQETQYF. Written as DNA, the CDR3 is TGTGCCAGCAGCTTAGTCTTTTACCAAGAGACCCAGTACTTC.

This clone was recorded a few times. The chain combines TRBV29-1 with TRBJ2-7; 8 nucleotides match TRBD1. J lost 2 bases, V lost 5 bases, and 5 bases had no gene match. This CDR3 contains 13 residues. Per germline, CDR1 SQVTM and CDR2 ANQGSEA. CDR3 loop: CSVSKTGAYEQYF. The CDR3, as DNA: TGCAGCGTTTCCAAGACAGGGGCCTACGAGCAGTACTTC.

The J gene is TRBJ2-7, the V gene TRBV30, with D unresolved. The V end lost 0 bases, the J end lost 5 bases, and 11 bases lay between the germline ends. The CDR3 extends over 13 amino acids. Germline-derived CDR1 and CDR2 are GTSNPN and SVGIG (reference sequence). CDR3 in DNA: TGTGCCTGGAGTGTACGGCAGGTTAACGAGCAGTACTTC. Translating it yields CAWSVRQVNEQYF.

A remark on this clone: Additional DNA sequences in this sample encode the identical CDR3. The chain has TRBV18 and TRBJ1-2, with D unresolved. Trimming removed 2 bases at V and 2 bases at J, with 3 bases between. The V gene's germline CDR1 is KGHSH and CDR2 LQKENI. The CDR3 covers 12 residues. CDR3 sequence reads: CASSPDNYGYTF. Written as DNA, the CDR3 is TGTGCCAGCTCACCAGACAACTATGGCTACACCTTC.

V usage is TRBV7-2 and J usage is TRBJ2-7, with 11 bases matching TRBD2. Trimming cost V 3 bases and J 2 bases; bases outside gene matches: 6. The CDR3 length is 16 residues. Looked up from germline, CDR1 is SGHTA and CDR2 is FQGNSA. The CDR3 region has the DNA TGTGCCAGCAGCTTCGCTAGCGGGGGGCGTGCCTACGAGCAGTACTTC. It yields the protein CASSFASGGRAYEQYF. Drawing the rest from reference TRBV7-2 and TRBJ2-7, the complete variable domain is GAGVSQSPSNKVTEKGKDVELRCDPISGHTALYWYRQSLGQGLEFLIYFQGNSAPDKSGLPSDRFSAERTGGSVSTLTIQRTQQEDSAVYLCASSFASGGRAYEQYFGPGTRLTVT.

The genes are TRBV30 and TRBJ2-1, with 7 bases matching TRBD2. V lost 2 bases, J lost 6 bases, and 7 bases stayed unmatched. The CDR3 runs to 14 residues. CDR1 and CDR2 from the germline V gene are GTSNPN and SVGIG (reference sequence). DNA of the CDR3: TGTGCCTGGAGTAATAGCGGGCCGCGCAATGAGCAGTTCTTC. Its protein product is CAWSNSGPRNEQFF.

The rearrangement links TRBV6-5 to TRBJ1-2; no firm D call. The V gene lost 7 bases and the J gene lost 4 bases, with 10 bases spanning the gap. Germline CDR1 reads MNHEY; CDR2 reads SVGAGI. This CDR3 has 12 amino acids. As DNA, the CDR3 is TGTGCCAGCATTTCCAGCGTCTATGGCTACACCTTC. Its protein product is CASISSVYGYTF.

This clone was picked up a small number of times. The rearrangement uses TRBV7-2 and TRBJ1-1; weak D call: TRBD1 (5 bases). V gave up 0 bases and J gave up 1 base, with 9 bases separating them. The CDR3 runs 15 residues. Per germline, CDR1 SGHTA and CDR2 FQGNSA. The CDR3 DNA is TGTGCCAGCAGCTTAGCCGGGGGGAGGAACACTGAAGCTTTCTTT. This encodes CASSLAGGRNTEAFF.

This chain connects TRBV7-2 to TRBJ2-4; D gene ambiguous. Trimming pared 4 bases from V and 0 bases from J, leaving 10 bases between. The V gene's germline CDR1 is SGHTA and CDR2 FQGNSA. The CDR3 extends over 15 amino acids. The CDR3 reads CASSSGGPAKNIQYF. The CDR3 DNA follows: TGTGCCAGCAGCTCCGGCGGCCCAGCCAAAAACATTCAGTACTTC.

This chain uses TRBV28 with TRBJ1-5; 8 bases map to TRBD1. Germline lookup yields CDR1 MDHEN and CDR2 SYDVKM. The CDR3 loop spans 14 amino acids. V shed 5 bases, J shed 7 bases, and the junction held 7 bases outside the gene matches. The CDR3 spells CASSQDRVRQPQHF. Written as DNA, the CDR3 is TGTGCCAGCAGTCAGGACAGGGTGAGGCAGCCCCAGCATTTT.

The rearrangement uses TRBV30 and TRBJ1-2; D not certain. V was clipped by 3 bases and J by 8 bases, with 16 bases between them. The germline CDR1 and CDR2 sequences are GTSNPN and SVGIG (reference sequence). This CDR3 has 13 residues. CDR3 amino acids: CAWRRTFLGGYTF. The CDR3 DNA sequence: TGTGCCTGGAGAAGGACCTTTCTGGGGGGCTACACCTTC.

J is TRBJ2-5 and V is TRBV6-1; no firm D call. The V end was cut by 3 bases, the J end by 1 base, with 6 bases between. The CDR3 is 13 amino acids. Germline assignment: CDR1 MNHNS and CDR2 SASEGT. The CDR3 reads CASSENLQETQYF. The CDR3 nucleotides read TGTGCCAGCAGTGAGAACCTCCAAGAGACCCAGTACTTC.

CDR3 bases: TGTGCCAGCAGTTTGACTCTTCCCCCCCTCGAGCAGTACTTC. Its translation: CASSLTLPPLEQYF. The V call is TRBV27, the J call TRBJ2-7; D unclear. Germline V gives CDR1 MNHEY, CDR2 SMNVEV (reference sequence). The CDR3 extends over 14 amino acids. Trimming shortened V by 3 bases and J by 6 bases, and 15 bases separated the two germline ends.

In this sample, this clone turned up once. The CDR3 sequence: CASIDNRGFGQYF. In DNA form, the CDR3 reads TGTGCCAGCATAGATAACAGGGGTTTTGGGCAGTACTTC. V and J are TRBV28 and TRBJ2-7; 7 positions agree with TRBD1. V was clipped by 7 bases and J by 9 bases; unmatched bases: 12. This CDR3 comprises 13 residues. Germline V gene data show CDR1 as MDHEN and CDR2 as SYDVKM.

The V call is TRBV2, the J call TRBJ2-3, with TRBD2 identical over 9 bases. The V gene's germline CDR1 is SNHLY and CDR2 FYNNEI. The CDR3 spans 15 residues. Trimming at V came to 4 bases and at J to 5 bases, leaving 7 bases not matched to a gene. In DNA, the CDR3 is TGTGCCAGCAGTGTGGGGCTAGCGGGAATAGATACGCAGTATTTT. Encoded protein: CASSVGLAGIDTQYF.

The genes are TRBV29-1 and TRBJ1-3; no definite D call. CDR3 length: 14 amino acids. Germline CDR1 and CDR2: SQVTM and ANQGSEA. Between the trimmed V and J ends, which lost 4 bases and 0 bases, there was a span of 10 bases. The DNA of the CDR3 is TGCAGCGTTGTTGCGTCTCGCTCTGGAAACACCATATATTTT. Translating gives CSVVASRSGNTIYF.